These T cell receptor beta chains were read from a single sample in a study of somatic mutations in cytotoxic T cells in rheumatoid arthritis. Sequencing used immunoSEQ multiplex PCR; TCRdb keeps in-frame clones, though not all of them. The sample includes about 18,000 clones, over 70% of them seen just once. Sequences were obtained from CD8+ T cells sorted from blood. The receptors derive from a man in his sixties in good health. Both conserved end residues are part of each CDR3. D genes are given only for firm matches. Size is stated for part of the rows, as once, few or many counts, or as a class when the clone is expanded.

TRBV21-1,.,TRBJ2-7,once,TGTGCCAGCAGCCCCCGGGGCGGGAGGGGGCTCCACGACGAGCAGTACTTC,CASSPRGGRGLHDEQYF
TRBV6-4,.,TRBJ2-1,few,TGTGCCAGCAGCCTAAATGCGGGGTCAGGGAATGAGCAGTTCTTC,CASSLNAGSGNEQFF
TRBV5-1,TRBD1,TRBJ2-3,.,TGCGCCAGCAGCTCGGGACAGGGAGCGGGAGATACGCAGTATTTT,CASSSGQGAGDTQYF
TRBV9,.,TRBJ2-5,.,TGTGCCAGCAGCCCCCACAGGGCCCCTCAGGAGACCCAGTACTTC,CASSPHRAPQETQYF
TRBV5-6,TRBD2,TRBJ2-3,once,TGTGCCAGCAGCTTACCGGGAGGGGCTTTGACAGATACGCAGTATTTT,CASSLPGGALTDTQYF
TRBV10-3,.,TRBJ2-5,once,TGTGCCATCAGCCCCACCTCAGGGAATGGAGAGACCCAGTACTTC,CAISPTSGNGETQYF
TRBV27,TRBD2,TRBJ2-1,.,TGTGCCAGCAGTTTAGCCCTAGCGGGAGTGGGTGAGCAGTTCTTC,CASSLALAGVGEQFF
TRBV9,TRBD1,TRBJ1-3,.,TGTGCCAGCAGCATATCTACAGGGGCCTCTGGAAACACCATATATTTT,CASSISTGASGNTIYF
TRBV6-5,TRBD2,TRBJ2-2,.,TGTGCCAGCAGCCACAGCGGGAGAGGCACCGGGGAGCTGTTTTTT,CASSHSGRGTGELFF
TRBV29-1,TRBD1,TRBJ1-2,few,TGCAGCGCCCAAGGGGACAGGAGCTATGGCTACACCTTC,CSAQGDRSYGYTF
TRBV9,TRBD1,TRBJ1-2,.,TGTGCCAGCAGCGAGACCGGGACAGGGGTCAGTGGCTACACCTTC,CASSETGTGVSGYTF
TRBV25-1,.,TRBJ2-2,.,TGTGCCAGCAGTGAATACATCTTTGACACCTTGAACACCGGGGAGCTGTTTTTT,CASSEYIFDTLNTGELFF
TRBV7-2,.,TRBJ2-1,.,TGTGCCAGCAGCTTAGCGAGTCGACGGGGAGACAATGAGCAGTTCTTC,CASSLASRRGDNEQFF
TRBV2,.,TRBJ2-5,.,TGTGCCAGCAGTGAAGCGCTTCTGGAAATGGGCAGGAAAGAGACCCAGTACTTC,CASSEALLEMGRKETQYF
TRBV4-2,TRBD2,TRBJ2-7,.,TGTGCCAGCAGCCAATCCAGCGGGGGGGCCAAGTACGAGCAGTACTTC,CASSQSSGGAKYEQYF
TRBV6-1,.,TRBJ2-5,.,TGTGCCAGCAGCGAACCGTCGACGGGAGAGACCCAGTACTTC,CASSEPSTGETQYF
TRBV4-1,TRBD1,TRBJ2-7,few,TGCGCCAGCAGCCTGCAGGGGGCCGAGCAGTACTTC,CASSLQGAEQYF
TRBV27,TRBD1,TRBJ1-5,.,TGTGCCAGCAGTTTAGGGACAGATAGCAATCAGCCCCAGCATTTT,CASSLGTDSNQPQHF
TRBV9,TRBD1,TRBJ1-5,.,TGTGCCAGCAGCGTAGGAGGGACAGGACTTCAGCCCCAGCATTTT,CASSVGGTGLQPQHF
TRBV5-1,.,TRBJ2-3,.,TGCGCCAGCAGCGAGGGCACAGATACGCAGTATTTT,CASSEGTDTQYF
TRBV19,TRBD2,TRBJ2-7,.,TGTGCCAGTAGTATTGGAGCGGGAGTCTACGAGCAGTACTTC,CASSIGAGVYEQYF
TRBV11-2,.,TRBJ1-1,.,TGTGCCAGCAGCCCTACAGGGTCTGAAGCTTTCTTT,CASSPTGSEAFF
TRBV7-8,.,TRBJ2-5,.,TGTGCCAGCAGCTTAGCGACTCGGGGTACGCGGGAGACCCAGTACTTC,CASSLATRGTRETQYF
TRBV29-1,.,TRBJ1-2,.,TGCAGCGTTTGGGGCCGCTATGGCTACACCTTC,CSVWGRYGYTF
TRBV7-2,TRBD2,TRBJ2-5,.,TGTGCCAGCAGCTTAACCCCAGCGGGAAGGGCGGAGACCCAGTACTTC,CASSLTPAGRAETQYF
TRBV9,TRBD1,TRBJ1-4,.,TGTGCCAGCAGCCAACAGGGGGGATCTGAAAAACTGTTTTTT,CASSQQGGSEKLFF